These T cell receptor beta chains were read from a single sample in a study of T cells in Graves' hyperthyroidism and ophthalmopathy. MiXCR, applied by TCRdb to the multiplex PCR reads, yields one record per CDR3 protein. The data show 600,000 or so distinct CDR3 sequences, about 16% seen once. Material for sequencing was blood. The receptors shown here come from a woman in her thirties with Graves' hyperthyroidism. Both conserved end residues are part of each CDR3. Each record gives: J gene, V gene, D gene, clone size, CDR3 protein, CDR3 DNA. D genes are given only for firm matches. The size field is filled for only some rows; it gives once, few, many or a size class.

>TRBJ2-7|TRBV19|TRBD2|few
CASSTGTTNSYEQYF
TGTGCCAGTAGCACCGGGACTACCAACTCCTACGAGCAGTACTTC
>TRBJ1-1|TRBV7-9|.|once
CASSFDMDTEAFF
TGTGCCAGCAGCTTCGACATGGACACTGAAGCTTTCTTT
>TRBJ2-7|TRBV20-1|TRBD2|many
CSAGSGTRGNYEQYF
TGCAGTGCTGGGTCCGGGACTAGGGGGAACTACGAGCAGTACTTC
>TRBJ2-1|TRBV3-1|.|.
CACSLLGSSYNEQFF
TGTGCCTGCAGCTTACTAGGGAGCTCCTACAATGAGCAGTTCTTC
>TRBJ2-1|TRBV7-3|TRBD1|many
CASSPQGAYNEQFF
TGTGCCAGCAGCCCACAGGGGGCCTACAATGAGCAGTTCTTC
>TRBJ2-5|TRBV7-2|.|.
CASSLGTPRTQYF
TGTGCCAGCAGCTTAGGGACGCCGCGGACCCAGTACTTC
>TRBJ2-7|TRBV11-2|.|many
CASSARTTRAYEQYF
TGTGCCAGCAGCGCAAGGACGACTAGGGCCTACGAGCAGTACTTC
>TRBJ1-4|TRBV28|.|.
CASSFQDRVPEKLFF
TGTGCCAGCAGTTTCCAGGACAGAGTTCCTGAAAAACTGTTTTTT
>TRBJ1-1|TRBV3-1|.|many
CASSQRTTEAFF
TGTGCCAGCAGCCAGCGGACCACTGAAGCTTTCTTT
>TRBJ2-5|TRBV30|.|many
CAWSGGTGETQYF
TGTGCCTGGAGTGGGGGGACCGGAGAGACCCAGTACTTC
>TRBJ2-7|TRBV6-1|.|many
CASSCQGCEQYF
TGTGCCAGCAGTTGCCAGGGATGCGAGCAGTACTTC
>TRBJ2-1|TRBV4-1|.|few
CASSVFGYNEQFF
TGCGCCAGCAGCGTTTTTGGGTACAATGAGCAGTTCTTC
>TRBJ2-7|TRBV12-3/TRBV12-4|.|many
CASSFRGTEQYF
TGTGCCAGCAGTTTCCGGGGAACCGAGCAGTACTTC
>TRBJ1-1|TRBV20-1|.|many
CSARVAGGNTEAFF
TGCAGTGCTAGGGTGGCGGGGGGCAACACTGAAGCTTTCTTT
>TRBJ2-2|TRBV4-2|TRBD2|.
CASSQEPQSGRVGGELFF
TGTGCCAGCAGCCAAGAACCCCAAAGCGGGAGGGTAGGCGGGGAGCTGTTTTTT
>TRBJ1-5|TRBV15|.|.
CATSRDGGDQPQHF
TGTGCCACCAGCAGAGATGGAGGGGATCAGCCCCAGCATTTT
>TRBJ1-2|TRBV28|.|many
CASSFRRIYGYTF
TGTGCCAGCAGTTTCCGACGGATCTATGGCTACACCTTC
>TRBJ2-7|TRBV7-9|.|few
CASSFKVYEQYF
TGTGCCAGCAGCTTCAAGGTCTACGAGCAGTACTTC